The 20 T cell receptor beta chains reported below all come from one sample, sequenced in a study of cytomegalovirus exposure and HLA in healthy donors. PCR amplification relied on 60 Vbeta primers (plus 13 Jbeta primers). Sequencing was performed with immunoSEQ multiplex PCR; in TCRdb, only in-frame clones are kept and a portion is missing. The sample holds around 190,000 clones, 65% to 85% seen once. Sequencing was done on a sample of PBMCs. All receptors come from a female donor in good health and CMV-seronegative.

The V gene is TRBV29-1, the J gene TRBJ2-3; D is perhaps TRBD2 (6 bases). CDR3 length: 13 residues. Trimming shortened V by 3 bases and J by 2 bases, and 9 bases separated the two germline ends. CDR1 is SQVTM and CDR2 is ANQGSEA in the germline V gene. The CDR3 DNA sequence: TGCAGCGTTGATACGGGAGCCACAGATACGCAGTATTTT. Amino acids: CSVDTGATDTQYF.

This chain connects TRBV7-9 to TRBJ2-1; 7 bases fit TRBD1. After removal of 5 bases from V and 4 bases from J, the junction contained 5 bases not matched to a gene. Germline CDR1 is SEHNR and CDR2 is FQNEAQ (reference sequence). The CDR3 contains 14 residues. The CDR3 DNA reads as TGTGCCAGCAGCCGGGGACAGCCTTACAATGAGCAGTTCTTC. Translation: CASSRGQPYNEQFF.

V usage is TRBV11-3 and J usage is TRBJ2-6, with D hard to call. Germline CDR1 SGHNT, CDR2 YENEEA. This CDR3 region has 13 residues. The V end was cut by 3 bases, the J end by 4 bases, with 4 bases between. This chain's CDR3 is CASSFRGANVLTF. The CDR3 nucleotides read TGTGCCAGCAGCTTTAGAGGGGCCAACGTCCTGACTTTC.

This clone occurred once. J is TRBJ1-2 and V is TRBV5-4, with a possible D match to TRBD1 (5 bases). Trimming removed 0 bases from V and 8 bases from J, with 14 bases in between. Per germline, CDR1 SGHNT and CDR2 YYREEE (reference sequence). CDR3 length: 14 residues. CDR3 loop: CASSLETWGDGYTF. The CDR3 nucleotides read TGTGCCAGCAGCTTGGAAACTTGGGGGGACGGCTACACCTTC.

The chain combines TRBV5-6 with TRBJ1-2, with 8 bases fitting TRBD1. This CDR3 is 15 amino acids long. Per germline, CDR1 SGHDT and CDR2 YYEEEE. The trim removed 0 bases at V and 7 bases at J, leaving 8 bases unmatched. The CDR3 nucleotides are TGTGCCAGCAGCTTGGCGGACAGGGCCCACAGTGGCTACACCTTC. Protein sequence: CASSLADRAHSGYTF.

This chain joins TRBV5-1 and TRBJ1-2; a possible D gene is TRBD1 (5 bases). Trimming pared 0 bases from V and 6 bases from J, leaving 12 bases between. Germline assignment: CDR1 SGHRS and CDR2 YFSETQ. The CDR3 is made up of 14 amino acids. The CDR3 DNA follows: TGCGCCAGCAGCTTGGCCGGGACTAAGGATGGCTACACCTTC. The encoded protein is CASSLAGTKDGYTF.

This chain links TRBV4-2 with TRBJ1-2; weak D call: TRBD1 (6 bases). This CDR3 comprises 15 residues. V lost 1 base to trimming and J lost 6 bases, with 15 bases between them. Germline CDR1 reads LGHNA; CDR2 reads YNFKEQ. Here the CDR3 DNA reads TGTGCCAGCAGCCAAGGACAGGAGGCATATAATGGCTACACCTTC. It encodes CASSQGQEAYNGYTF.

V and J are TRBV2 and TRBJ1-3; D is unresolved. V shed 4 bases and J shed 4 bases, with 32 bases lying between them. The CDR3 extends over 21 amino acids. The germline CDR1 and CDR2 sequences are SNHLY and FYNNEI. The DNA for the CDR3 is TGTGCCAGCAGTGCAAGGAATGGGGAAGGGAAGTATGCTTGGAGGGGAAACACCATATATTTT. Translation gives CASSARNGEGKYAWRGNTIYF.

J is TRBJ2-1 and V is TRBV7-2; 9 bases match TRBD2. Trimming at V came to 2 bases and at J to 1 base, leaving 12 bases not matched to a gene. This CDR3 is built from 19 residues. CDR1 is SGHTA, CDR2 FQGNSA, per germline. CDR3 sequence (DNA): TGTGCCAGCAGCTTAAGGGGGCTAGCGGGAAGGTCGTCCTACAATGAGCAGTTCTTC. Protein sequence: CASSLRGLAGRSSYNEQFF.

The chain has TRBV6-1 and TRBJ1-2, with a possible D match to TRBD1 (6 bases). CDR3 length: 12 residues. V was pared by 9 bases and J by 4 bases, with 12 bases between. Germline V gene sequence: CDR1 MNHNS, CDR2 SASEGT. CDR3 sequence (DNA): TGTGCCAGTGACGACAGGACCTATGGCTACACCTTC. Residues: CASDDRTYGYTF.

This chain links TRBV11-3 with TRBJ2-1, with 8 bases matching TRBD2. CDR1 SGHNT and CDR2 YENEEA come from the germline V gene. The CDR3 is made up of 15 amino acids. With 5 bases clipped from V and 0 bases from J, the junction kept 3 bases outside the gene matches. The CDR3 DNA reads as TGTGCCAGCAGCCGAAGCGGGAGCTCCTACAATGAGCAGTTCTTC. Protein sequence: CASSRSGSSYNEQFF.

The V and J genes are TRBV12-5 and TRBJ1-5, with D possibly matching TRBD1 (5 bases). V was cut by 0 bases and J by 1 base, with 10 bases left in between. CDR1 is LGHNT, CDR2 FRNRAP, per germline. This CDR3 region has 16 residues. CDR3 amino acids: CASGLVGDSSNQPQHF. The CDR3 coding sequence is TGTGCTAGTGGTTTGGTAGGAGACAGCAGCAATCAGCCCCAGCATTTT.

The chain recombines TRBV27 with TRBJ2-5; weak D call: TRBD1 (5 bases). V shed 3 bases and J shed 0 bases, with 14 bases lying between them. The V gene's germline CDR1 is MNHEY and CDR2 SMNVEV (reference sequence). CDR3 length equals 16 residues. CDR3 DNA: TGTGCCAGCAGTTTCGGTACAGGATTGTACCAAGAGACCCAGTACTTC. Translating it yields CASSFGTGLYQETQYF.

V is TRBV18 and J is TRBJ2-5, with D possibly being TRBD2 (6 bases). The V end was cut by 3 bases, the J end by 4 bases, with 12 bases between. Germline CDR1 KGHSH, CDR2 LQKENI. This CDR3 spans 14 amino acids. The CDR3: CASSPGLGGETQYF. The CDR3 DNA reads TGTGCCAGCTCACCCGGACTGGGAGGAGAGACCCAGTACTTC. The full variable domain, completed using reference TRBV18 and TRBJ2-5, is NAGVMQNPRHLVRRRGQEARLRCSPMKGHSHVYWYRQLPEEGLKFMVYLQKENIIDESGMPKERFSAEFPKEGPSILRIQQVVRGDSAAYFCASSPGLGGETQYFGPGTRLLVL.

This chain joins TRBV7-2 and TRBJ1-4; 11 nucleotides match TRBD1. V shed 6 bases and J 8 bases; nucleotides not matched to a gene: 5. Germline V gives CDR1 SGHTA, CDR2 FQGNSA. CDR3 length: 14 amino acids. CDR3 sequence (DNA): TGTGCCAGCAGTTCGGACAGGGGGCAGGAAAAACTGTTTTTT. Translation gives CASSSDRGQEKLFF.

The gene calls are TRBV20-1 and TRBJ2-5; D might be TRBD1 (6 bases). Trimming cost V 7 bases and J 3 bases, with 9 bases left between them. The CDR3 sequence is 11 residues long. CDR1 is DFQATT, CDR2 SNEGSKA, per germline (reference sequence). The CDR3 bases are TGCAGTGGAGGGGGAGAAGAGACCCAGTACTTC. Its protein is CSGGGEETQYF.

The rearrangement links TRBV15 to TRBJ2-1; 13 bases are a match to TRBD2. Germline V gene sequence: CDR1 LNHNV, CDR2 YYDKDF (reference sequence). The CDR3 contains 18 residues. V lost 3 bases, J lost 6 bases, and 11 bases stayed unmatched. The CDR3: CATSRPAGTSGNSNEQFF. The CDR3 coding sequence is TGTGCCACCAGCAGGCCCGCCGGGACTAGCGGGAACTCCAATGAGCAGTTCTTC.

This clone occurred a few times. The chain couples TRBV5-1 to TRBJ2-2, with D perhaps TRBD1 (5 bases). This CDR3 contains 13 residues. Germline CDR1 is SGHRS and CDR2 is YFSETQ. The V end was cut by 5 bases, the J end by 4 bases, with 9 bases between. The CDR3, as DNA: TGCGCCAGCAGGACGACAGTCACCGGGGAGCTGTTTTTT. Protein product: CASRTTVTGELFF.

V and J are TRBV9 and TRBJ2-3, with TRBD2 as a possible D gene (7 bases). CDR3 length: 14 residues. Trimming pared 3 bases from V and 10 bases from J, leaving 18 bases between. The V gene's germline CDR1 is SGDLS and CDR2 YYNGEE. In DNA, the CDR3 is TGTGCCAGCAGCGAGAGGGGGGAGGGGCTGGCGCAGTATTTT. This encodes CASSERGEGLAQYF.

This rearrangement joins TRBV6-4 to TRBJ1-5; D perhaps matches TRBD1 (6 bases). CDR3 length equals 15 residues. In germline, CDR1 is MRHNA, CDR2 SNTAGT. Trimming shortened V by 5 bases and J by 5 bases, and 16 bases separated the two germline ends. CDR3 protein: CASSYSHRVYQPQHF. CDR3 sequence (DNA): TGTGCCAGCAGTTACAGCCACAGGGTTTATCAGCCCCAGCATTTT.